The 20 T cell receptor beta chains below come from one sample, sequenced in a study of human T cells and chemical hapten exposure. TCRdb reprocessed the RACE reads with MiXCR, giving one entry per CDR3 protein. The table lists around 99,000 distinct CDR3 sequences, 9.5% to 15% of them singletons. The time point was: patch test 1, 2 weeks after DPC sensitization. Treatment in this sample: therapeutic diphenylcyclopropenone sensitization with weekly scalp DPC. The specimen comprised whole blood, sampled in connection with sensitization to the hapten diphenylcyclopropenone (DPC). Receptors were obtained from a woman aged 40 to 55 with alopecia areata. Some clones in this sample may be carry-over from other donors' samples.

The chain links TRBV5-1 to TRBJ2-3; 10 bases are shared with TRBD2. With V trimmed by 4 bases and J by 5 bases, 22 bases remained unmatched. CDR1 is SGHRS and CDR2 is YFSETQ in the germline V gene. The CDR3 sequence is 20 residues long. The CDR3 sequence: CASSEDSSWGSGRSGDTQYF. The DNA for the CDR3 is TGCGCCAGCAGCGAAGACTCCTCCTGGGGTAGCGGGAGGAGTGGAGATACGCAGTATTTT.

V usage is TRBV20-1 and J usage is TRBJ2-1, with D unresolved. The length of the CDR3 is 11 residues. CDR1 and CDR2 (germline): DFQATT, SNEGSKA (reference sequence). V was pared by 0 bases and J by 10 bases, with 7 bases between. The DNA for the CDR3 is TGCAGTGCTAGAGACGTCTGGGAGCAGTTCTTC. Residues: CSARDVWEQFF.

This clonotype was seen a handful of times. J is TRBJ1-6 and V is TRBV7-2, with 7 bases identical to TRBD1. CDR3 size: 14 residues. Per the germline V gene, CDR1 is SGHTA and CDR2 is FQGNSA. V lost 5 bases to trimming and J lost 6 bases; unmatched junction nucleotides: 4. The CDR3 here is CASSPQGTNSPLHF. For the CDR3, the DNA is TGTGCCAGCAGCCCACAGGGGACTAATTCACCCCTCCACTTT. Drawing the rest from reference TRBV7-2 and TRBJ1-6, the complete variable domain is GAGVSQSPSNKVTEKGKDVELRCDPISGHTALYWYRQSLGQGLEFLIYFQGNSAPDKSGLPSDRFSAERTGGSVSTLTIQRTQQEDSAVYLCASSPQGTNSPLHFGNGTRLTVT.

The chain recombines TRBV4-3 with TRBJ2-3, with 10 bases matching TRBD2. The CDR3 length is 20 residues. V was clipped by 1 base and J by 0 bases; unmatched bases: 13. The germline V gene has CDR1 LGHNA and CDR2 YSLEER. The CDR3 DNA is TGCGCCAGCAGCCAAGGTTTACCCTCTGGACTAGCGGCTAGCACAGATACGCAGTATTTT. Encoded protein: CASSQGLPSGLAASTDTQYF.

The genes are TRBV29-1 and TRBJ2-1; D is unresolved. This CDR3 comprises 14 residues. Germline lookup yields CDR1 SQVTM and CDR2 ANQGSEA. V lost 1 base to trimming and J lost 2 bases, with 9 bases between them. For the CDR3, the DNA is TGCAGCGTTGAAGCGCAGATCCCCTACAATGAGCAGTTCTTC. Protein sequence: CSVEAQIPYNEQFF.

This clonotype has at least ten counts. This chain connects TRBV7-9 to TRBJ2-5, with a possible D match to TRBD2 (5 bases). Germline-derived CDR1 and CDR2 are SEHNR and FQNEAQ (reference sequence). This CDR3 has 15 residues. V lost 3 bases, J lost 5 bases, and 16 bases lay in between. CDR3 region: CASSFSHGLPETQYF. For the CDR3, the DNA is TGTGCCAGCAGCTTCAGTCATGGACTGCCGGAGACCCAGTACTTC.

This clonotype was observed a handful of times. The chain recombines TRBV24-1 with TRBJ2-7, with no clear D. Trimming left V 5 bases short and J 0 bases short, with 13 bases between. The CDR3 runs to 15 residues. From germline, CDR1 is KGHDR and CDR2 SFDVKD. CDR3 DNA sequence: TGTGCCACCAGTGGTTGGGAAGACAACTCCTACGAGCAGTACTTC. Encoded protein: CATSGWEDNSYEQYF.

This clonotype was counted many times. The chain is built from TRBV27 and TRBJ2-3; 10 bases are a match to TRBD2. Germline CDR1 and CDR2: MNHEY and SMNVEV (reference sequence). The CDR3 extends over 15 amino acids. V was pared by 6 bases and J by 6 bases, with 9 bases of the junction left unmatched. The CDR3 spells CASRRVPGLADTQYF. The CDR3 coding sequence is TGTGCCAGCAGACGGGTCCCGGGACTAGCGGATACGCAGTATTTT.

This clonotype was found a few times. DNA for the CDR3: TGTGCCAGCAGCCCCGGAGCGGGCTTCGAGACCCAGTACTTC. Amino acid sequence: CASSPGAGFETQYF. The chain links TRBV7-8 to TRBJ2-5; D perhaps matches TRBD2 (6 bases). Looked up from germline, CDR1 is SGHVS and CDR2 is FQNEAQ. This CDR3 has 14 amino acids. Trimming left V 5 bases short and J 5 bases short, with 15 bases between.

At least ten counts were recorded for this clonotype. This rearrangement joins TRBV29-1 to TRBJ2-1; TRBD2 is a possible D gene (5 bases). The V gene lost 3 bases and the J gene lost 5 bases, with 14 bases spanning the gap. The length of the CDR3 is 14 residues. Per germline, CDR1 SQVTM and CDR2 ANQGSEA. The CDR3 DNA sequence: TGCAGCGTTGAGCGTCTAGCATGGGACAATGAGCAGTTCTTC. Protein: CSVERLAWDNEQFF.

V and J are TRBV20-1 and TRBJ1-2; 8 bases line up with TRBD1. Looked up from germline, CDR1 is DFQATT and CDR2 is SNEGSKA (reference sequence). The V segment lost 3 bases and the J segment 3 bases; nucleotides outside the gene matches: 12. The CDR3 is 16 amino acids. The CDR3 region has the DNA TGCAGTGCTAGCCTCAGGGGGCAGGGCGAGGACTATGGCTACACCTTC. Its translation: CSASLRGQGEDYGYTF.

This chain uses TRBV7-8 with TRBJ2-5; D perhaps matches TRBD1 (5 bases). The CDR3 length is 15 residues. Trimming shortened V by 5 bases and J by 0 bases, and 13 bases separated the two germline ends. Germline-derived CDR1 and CDR2 are SGHVS and FQNEAQ. In DNA, the CDR3 is TGTGCCAGCAGCCCTATGCCAGGGTACCAAGAGACCCAGTACTTC. This sequence encodes CASSPMPGYQETQYF.

The V call is TRBV4-3, the J call TRBJ1-1; 12 bases line up with TRBD1. CDR1 LGHNA and CDR2 YSLEER come from the germline V gene. Trimming removed 1 base from V and 7 bases from J; junction bases left unmatched: 10. The CDR3 runs 17 residues. CDR3 sequence (DNA): TGCGCCAGCAGCCAAGCCGCCCCGGGACAGGGGGCGGGTGAAGCTTTCTTT. Its translation is CASSQAAPGQGAGEAFF.

The chain carries TRBV9 and TRBJ1-5; D is perhaps TRBD1 (6 bases). Germline V CDR1 and CDR2: SGDLS, YYNGEE. The CDR3 extends over 15 amino acids. Trimming removed 0 bases from V and 4 bases from J, with 11 bases in between. Here the CDR3 reads CASSVADRINQPQHF. The CDR3 DNA reads TGTGCCAGCAGCGTAGCAGACAGGATAAATCAGCCCCAGCATTTT.

This clonotype was seen only a few times. The rearrangement links TRBV7-9 to TRBJ2-1; 9 positions agree with TRBD1. The germline gives CDR1 SEHNR, CDR2 FQNEAQ (reference sequence). Losses at the gene ends were 7 bases for V and 6 bases for J; bases not matched to a gene: 13. The CDR3 contains 16 residues. The CDR3 reads CASTQGGTGYSNEQFF. CDR3 nucleotide sequence: TGTGCCAGCACCCAGGGGGGGACAGGGTATAGCAATGAGCAGTTCTTC.

This clonotype was detected many times. This chain connects TRBV29-1 to TRBJ2-1; D not certain. Germline lookup yields CDR1 SQVTM and CDR2 ANQGSEA. The CDR3 is 13 amino acids. The V and J ends lost 3 bases and 8 bases respectively, with 14 bases between them. CDR3 nucleotides: TGCAGCGTTGATGGAAATCTATTCCATGAGCAGTTCTTC. It is translated as CSVDGNLFHEQFF.

This chain uses TRBV28 with TRBJ2-7, with D perhaps given as TRBD1 or TRBD2 (5 bases each). CDR3 size: 12 residues. Trimming removed 5 bases at V and 6 bases at J, with 11 bases between. Germline V lookup: CDR1 MDHEN, CDR2 SYDVKM. DNA of the CDR3: TGTGCCAGCAGTCCCTCGGGGCTCGAGCAGTACTTC. Its protein is CASSPSGLEQYF.

This clonotype showed up many times. This rearrangement joins TRBV5-4 to TRBJ2-1; possibly TRBD2 for D (5 bases). CDR1 is SGHNT, CDR2 YYREEE, per germline (reference sequence). CDR3 length equals 14 residues. V lost 4 bases and J lost 3, with 11 bases in between. In DNA, the CDR3 is TGTGCCAGCAGCGGGAGTCCCCTCTACAATGAGCAGTTCTTC. Protein: CASSGSPLYNEQFF.

This clonotype was observed at least ten times. The chain is built from TRBV30 and TRBJ1-1; no clear D. With 4 bases removed from V and 4 bases from J, the gap between germline ends came to 16 bases. In germline, CDR1 is GTSNPN, CDR2 SVGIG (reference sequence). The CDR3 extends over 14 amino acids. CDR3 bases: TGTGCCTGGACATCCGCCAGCATCTCCACTGAAGCTTTCTTT. This gives the protein CAWTSASISTEAFF.

The gene calls are TRBV20-1 and TRBJ1-4; no clear D. In germline, CDR1 is DFQATT, CDR2 SNEGSKA (reference sequence). V lost 3 bases and J lost 5, with 7 bases in between. This CDR3 is built from 12 residues. The CDR3 DNA follows: TGCAGTGCTAGGGCCGGCAATGAAAAACTGTTTTTT. Translating it yields CSARAGNEKLFF.